This entry describes one T cell receptor beta chain. Sequencing used immunoSEQ multiplex PCR; TCRdb keeps in-frame clones, though not all of them. The sample lists over 70,000 clones; almost 95% were seen once. These data originate in a study of T cell changes during pregnancy in multiple sclerosis. Germline values: CDR1 SGHRS, CDR2 YFSETQ. V was clipped by 4 bases and J by 5 bases; unmatched bases: 8. The CDR3 consists of 16 residues. The receptor was isolated from a female donor with multiple sclerosis, enrolled in a pregnancy study. The sample in question was peripheral blood, obtained in the third trimester of pregnancy. The rearrangement uses TRBV5-1 and TRBJ2-3; 12 bases match TRBD2. CDR3 residues: CASSPASGRAGDTQYF. CDR3 DNA sequence: TGCGCCAGCAGCCCGGCTAGCGGGAGGGCCGGAGATACGCAGTATTTT.